This T cell receptor (beta chain) was captured by sequencing in a study of T cells after posttransplantation cyclophosphamide. CDR3 size: 12 residues. V shed 8 bases and J shed 7 bases, with 13 bases lying between them. CDR1 and CDR2 (germline): LNHDA, SQIVND (reference sequence). Repertoires were generated with immunoSEQ multiplex PCR, while TCRdb's copy carries only in-frame clones and drops some. The data hold 8,500 to 13,000 clones, with approximately 78% observed a single time. Treatment was busulfan-fludarabine conditioning, a marrow graft, and cyclophosphamide on days +3 and +4. The source material was PBMCs, sampled after allogeneic stem cell transplant with posttransplant cyclophosphamide. The TCR originated in a female patient aged 50-59 years who received an allogeneic stem cell transplant from a related donor, was CMV-positive, and had no GVHD. A subset of T cells may come from the graft donor. The chain uses TRBV19 and TRBJ2-3; D is unresolved. CDR3 region: CASGQDRYTQYF. CDR3 coding DNA: TGTGCCAGTGGGCAGGATCGTTATACGCAGTATTTT.